This T cell receptor (beta chain) was found in a study of blood T cell repertoires in COVID-19. Profiled with immunoSEQ multiplex PCR; TCRdb holds only in-frame clones, not every one. This sample has some 290,000 clones; 90% occur once, and the top ten carry 3% to 5%. Germline loops: CDR1 MNHEY, CDR2 SVGAGI. J was trimmed by 4 bases and V by 2 bases; bases with no gene match: 5. The CDR3 is made up of 15 amino acids. Sequenced material: PBMCs or T cells enriched from blood (not recorded which). The chain employs TRBV6-5 and TRBJ1-2, with TRBD1 matching 9 bases. This clonotype was obtained from a young woman who had been exposed to COVID-19. The CDR3 region is CASSYRTGAFYGYTF. Here the CDR3 DNA reads TGTGCCAGCAGTTACCGGACAGGGGCTTTCTATGGCTACACCTTC.